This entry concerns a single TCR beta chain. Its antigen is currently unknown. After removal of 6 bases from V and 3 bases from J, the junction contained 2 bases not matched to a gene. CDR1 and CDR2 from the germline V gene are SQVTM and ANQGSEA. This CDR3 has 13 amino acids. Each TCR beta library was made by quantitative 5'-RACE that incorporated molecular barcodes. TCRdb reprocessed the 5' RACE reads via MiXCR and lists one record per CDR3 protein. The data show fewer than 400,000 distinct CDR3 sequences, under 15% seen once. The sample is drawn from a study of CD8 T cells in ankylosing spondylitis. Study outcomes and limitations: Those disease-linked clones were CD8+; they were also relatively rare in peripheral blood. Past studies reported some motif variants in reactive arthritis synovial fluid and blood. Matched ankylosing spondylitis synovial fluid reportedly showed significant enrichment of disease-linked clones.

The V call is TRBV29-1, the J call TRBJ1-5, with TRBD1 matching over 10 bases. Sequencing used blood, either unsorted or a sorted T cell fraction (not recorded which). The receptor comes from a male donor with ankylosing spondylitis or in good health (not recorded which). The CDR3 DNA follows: TGCAGCGTGACAGGGGGCTTCAATCAGCCCCAGCATTTT. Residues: CSVTGGFNQPQHF.